These 22 T cell receptor beta chains came from one sample sequenced in a study of breast tumors, draining lymph nodes, adjacent tissues (dated by TCRdb to 2016 to 2017). The axillary draining lymph nodes of breast cancer patients were the source of the lymph node samples. Preparation of the library involved multiplex PCR. The reads were generated on an Illumina HiSeq 2000. Clones were called with MiXCR by TCRdb after fastp trimmed the public reads at Q25, and only in-frame beta chains were retained. Every entry covers one CDR3 protein and lists the most common genes and DNA from its rows. The sample includes over 200,000 distinct CDR3 sequences, with under 40% observed a single time. The top ten constitute 3% to 4% of the sample. The sequencing sample was made of axillary lymph node tissue. Receptor source: a female donor with breast cancer. Some clones in this sample may be carry-over from other donors' samples.

In the case of this clonotype: A much larger clone lies a single base off, so this may be a read error. This chain joins TRBV11-2 and TRBJ1-2, with a weak D call TRBD1 (5 bases). V dropped 5 bases and J dropped 7 bases, with 14 bases sitting between them. The germline V gene encodes CDR1 SGHAT and CDR2 FQNNGV. The CDR3 runs 13 residues. The CDR3 spells CASSPGLGSGYTF. The CDR3 coding sequence is TGTGCCAGCAGCCCGGGGCTAGGCTCTGGCTACACCTTC.

With regard to this clonotype: It is likely a read error, because the conserved phenylalanine at the end of the CDR3 is missing. The rearrangement links TRBV7-2 to TRBJ1-3; 8 bases agree with TRBD1. V was pared by 5 bases and J by 4 bases, with 4 bases of the junction left unmatched. The CDR3 sequence is 14 residues long. Per germline, CDR1 SGHTA and CDR2 FQGNSA. CDR3 bases: TGTGCCAGCAGCAAGCGGACAGGGGGAAACACCATATATCTT. Translated: CASSKRTGGNTIYL.

This clonotype was found many times. The chain recombines TRBV9 with TRBJ1-4; D unclear. Germline-derived CDR1 and CDR2 are SGDLS and YYNGEE. CDR3 length: 14 residues. The V end lost 3 bases, the J end lost 7 bases, and 13 bases lay between the germline ends. In DNA form, the CDR3 reads TGTGCCAGCAGCGCTGGCAGGAGGATTGAAAAACTGTTTTTT. It codes for CASSAGRRIEKLFF.

V and J are TRBV5-8 and TRBJ2-3; D not certain. V gave up 3 bases and J gave up 1 base, with 12 bases separating them. This CDR3 contains 15 residues. Per the germline V gene, CDR1 is SGHTS and CDR2 is YDEGEE. The CDR3 bases are TGTGCCAGCAGCTCCCCCCAAGGAGGCACAGATACGCAGTATTTT. Translation gives CASSSPQGGTDTQYF.

V gene TRBV20-1 combines with J gene TRBJ1-2; D uncertain. From germline, CDR1 is DFQATT and CDR2 SNEGSKA (reference sequence). The CDR3 covers 11 residues. The V end lost 3 bases, the J end lost 4 bases, and 6 bases lay between the germline ends. CDR3 amino acids: CSARWGYGYTF. The CDR3 DNA sequence: TGCAGTGCTAGGTGGGGCTATGGCTACACCTTC.

This clonotype occurred many times. CDR3 sequence reads: CSAKKAGGSGEQYF. Written as DNA, the CDR3 is TGCAGTGCCAAGAAGGCGGGAGGGTCGGGCGAGCAGTACTTC. The chain joins TRBV20-1 to TRBJ2-7; 9 positions agree with TRBD2. Germline trimming cut 6 bases from V and 6 bases from J; bases unmatched to any gene: 12. Germline values: CDR1 DFQATT, CDR2 SNEGSKA (reference sequence). The CDR3 length is 14 residues.

This clonotype was counted many times. The chain has TRBV4-2 and TRBJ2-7, with 10 bases fitting TRBD2. There are 16 residues in the CDR3. The ends lost 1 base at V and 4 bases at J; junction bases unmatched: 7. The germline V gene has CDR1 LGHNA and CDR2 YNFKEQ. The CDR3 nucleotides read TGTGCCAGCAGCCAAGCTCTAGCGGGAGATAAATACGAGCAGTACTTC. It translates to CASSQALAGDKYEQYF.

As to this clonotype: Possible read error: a much larger clone is one base away. V gene TRBV5-1 combines with J gene TRBJ2-1, with D possibly being TRBD2 (5 bases). V lost 3 bases, J lost 12 bases, and 16 bases lay in between. The CDR3 totals 13 residues. Germline V gene lookup returns CDR1 SGHRS and CDR2 YFSETQ. CDR3 nucleotides: TGCGCCAGCAGCTGGTGGTCGGGGTATGGGCAGTTCTTC. Protein: CASSWWSGYGQFF.

Regarding this clonotype: Being one base from a much bigger clone, this may be a read error. The chain is built from TRBV6-4 and TRBJ2-2; TRBD2 matches 7 bases. Germline CDR1 reads MRHNA; CDR2 reads SNTAGT. This CDR3 region has 16 residues. CDR3 loop: CASRGTKNVDTGELSF. For the CDR3, the DNA is TGTGCCAGCAGAGGGACTAAGAATGTGGACACCGGGGAGCTGTCTTTT.

There are many counts of this clonotype. The gene calls are TRBV12-5 and TRBJ2-3; D assignment may be TRBD1 or TRBD2 (5 bases each). The V gene's germline CDR1 is LGHNT and CDR2 FRNRAP. Between the trimmed V and J ends, which lost 4 bases and 2 bases, there was a span of 13 bases. The CDR3 extends over 15 amino acids. For the CDR3, the DNA is TGTGCTAGTGGTTCTGGGGACGGAAACACAGATACGCAGTATTTT. It translates to CASGSGDGNTDTQYF.

This clonotype appeared many times. The chain joins TRBV2 to TRBJ1-6, with a tentative D call TRBD1 (5 bases). Trimming took off 10 bases at V and 7 bases at J, with 14 bases between the two ends. Per the germline V gene, CDR1 is SNHLY and CDR2 is FYNNEI. CDR3 length equals 13 residues. CDR3 nucleotide sequence: TGTGCCACCACGGGGCACGGGAATTCACCCCTCCACTTT. Protein sequence: CATTGHGNSPLHF.

The J gene is TRBJ1-4, the V gene TRBV20-1, with a possible D match to TRBD1 (6 bases). The V and J ends lost 5 bases and 6 bases respectively, with 34 bases between them. CDR1 is DFQATT, CDR2 SNEGSKA, per germline (reference sequence). The CDR3 is 20 amino acids. CDR3 in DNA: TGCAGTGCTCCCGCCGGGACTAGCGGGAAAGTGGGGGGGCTATATGAAAAACTGTTTTTT. It codes for CSAPAGTSGKVGGLYEKLFF.

This clonotype was detected ten times or more. The CDR3 region has the DNA TGCAGTGCTAGCGGGACTAGCGGGGGGGCACACAATGAGCAGTTCTTC. Protein sequence: CSASGTSGGAHNEQFF. The chain couples TRBV20-1 to TRBJ2-1; 16 nucleotides align to TRBD2. After removal of 3 bases from V and 5 bases from J, the junction contained 4 bases not matched to a gene. Germline CDR1 reads DFQATT; CDR2 reads SNEGSKA (reference sequence). The CDR3 runs to 16 residues.

At least ten counts were recorded for this clonotype. J is TRBJ2-7 and V is TRBV11-3; 13 bases match TRBD2. The CDR3 has 15 amino acids. Germline V gene lookup returns CDR1 SGHNT and CDR2 YENEEA. V dropped 1 base and J dropped 6; count of bases not matched to a gene: 3. The CDR3 DNA reads as TGTGCCAGCAGCTTAGGGGGGACTAGCGGGGCCGAGCAGTACTTC. Translated, it gives CASSLGGTSGAEQYF.

This clonotype was observed many times. V and J are TRBV29-1 and TRBJ2-6; D not resolved. With 6 bases removed from V and 2 bases from J, the gap between germline ends came to 8 bases. Germline assignment: CDR1 SQVTM and CDR2 ANQGSEA. The CDR3 totals 13 residues. The CDR3 protein is CSVALTGANVLTF. Here the CDR3 DNA reads TGCAGCGTGGCCCTGACTGGGGCCAACGTCCTGACTTTC. Drawing the rest from reference TRBV29-1 and TRBJ2-6, the complete variable domain is SAVISQKPSRDICQRGTSLTIQCQVDSQVTMMFWYRQQPGQSLTLIATANQGSEATYESGFVIDKFPISRPNLTFSTLTVSNMSPEDSSIYLCSVALTGANVLTFGAGSRLTVL.

This clonotype was counted at least ten times. The chain couples TRBV20-1 to TRBJ2-1; tentative D call: TRBD1 (8 bases). Germline V gives CDR1 DFQATT, CDR2 SNEGSKA (reference sequence). V lost 0 bases and J lost 8, with 20 bases in between. The CDR3 sequence is 16 residues long. This CDR3 is CSARDVNRGGSDEQFF. The CDR3 nucleotides read TGCAGTGCTAGAGACGTGAACAGGGGGGGTTCGGATGAGCAGTTCTTC.

This clonotype showed up many times. The V call is TRBV7-2, the J call TRBJ2-1, with a tentative D call TRBD1 (7 bases). The V end was cut by 5 bases, the J end by 6 bases, with 17 bases between. Looked up from germline, CDR1 is SGHTA and CDR2 is FQGNSA. CDR3 size: 15 residues. For the CDR3, the DNA is TGTGCCAGCAGCACTCAGGGGGGCTTATCCAATGAGCAGTTCTTC. Protein: CASSTQGGLSNEQFF. Full variable domain (remainder filled in from reference TRBV7-2 and TRBJ2-1): GAGVSQSPSNKVTEKGKDVELRCDPISGHTALYWYRQSLGQGLEFLIYFQGNSAPDKSGLPSDRFSAERTGGSVSTLTIQRTQQEDSAVYLCASSTQGGLSNEQFFGPGTRLTVL.

This clonotype came up many times. This chain uses TRBV5-1 with TRBJ1-2, with TRBD1 identical over 8 bases. With 4 bases clipped from V and 8 bases from J, the junction kept 10 bases outside the gene matches. Germline-derived CDR1 and CDR2 are SGHRS and YFSETQ. The CDR3 spans 14 residues. CDR3 residues: CASSQQGDSSGYTF. In nucleotides, the CDR3 is TGCGCCAGCAGCCAACAGGGGGATAGCTCCGGCTACACCTTC.

Points on this clonotype: An end of the junction differs from the germline gene, which may be a read error. The chain carries TRBV5-1 and TRBJ1-4, with D possibly TRBD1 on 5 matching bases. The CDR3 contains 9 residues. Per the germline V gene, CDR1 is SGHRS and CDR2 is YFSETQ. The CDR3 nucleotides read TGCGCCAGCAGCTTGGAATGGGGGTTT. Translating it yields CASSLEWGF.

This clonotype is a singleton in its sample. The final CDR3 position lacks the conserved phenylalanine or tryptophan, pointing to a likely read error. Because the CDR3's place on the DNA is in doubt, the DNA is left out and the CDR3 is given as listed by TCRdb. This chain joins TRBV9 and TRBJ2-3. Germline V gives CDR1 SGDLS, CDR2 YYNGEE. The CDR3 is 9 residues long, ends included. CDR3 region: CASTQRGNY.

There are many counts of this clonotype. The chain is built from TRBV5-1 and TRBJ2-7; 11 bases match TRBD2. The CDR3 sequence is 16 residues long. CDR1 is SGHRS, CDR2 YFSETQ, per germline. The V gene end was trimmed by 4 bases and the J gene end by 2 bases; junction bases not matched to a gene: 8. CDR3 loop: CASSRLGLAETYEQYF. CDR3 bases: TGCGCCAGCAGCAGGCTGGGACTAGCGGAGACCTACGAGCAGTACTTC. The variable domain in full, with the rest retrieved from reference TRBV5-1 and TRBJ2-7, is KAGVTQTPRYLIKTRGQQVTLSCSPISGHRSVSWYQQTPGQGLQFLFEYFSETQRNKGNFPGRFSGRQFSNSRSEMNVSTLELGDSALYLCASSRLGLAETYEQYFGPGTRLTVT.

The chain recombines TRBV6-1 with TRBJ2-7, with 11 bases aligning to TRBD2. This CDR3 is built from 18 residues. Unmatched junction bases numbered 13, after V lost 6 bases and J lost 0 bases. CDR1 and CDR2 from the germline V gene are MNHNS and SASEGT. DNA for the CDR3: TGTGCCAGCAGAAAAGATGGGACTAGCGGCCTCAGCTCCTACGAGCAGTACTTC. Amino acid sequence: CASRKDGTSGLSSYEQYF.